This T cell receptor beta chain was captured by sequencing in a study of cytomegalovirus exposure and HLA in healthy donors. A multiplex PCR was run with 60 Vbeta primers and 13 Jbeta primers. Repertoires were generated with immunoSEQ multiplex PCR, while TCRdb's copy carries only in-frame clones and drops some. Among roughly 150,000 clones listed, 73% were seen once. This CDR3 is 12 amino acids long. Germline lookup yields CDR1 MGHRA and CDR2 YSYEKL. V dropped 6 bases and J dropped 7; count of bases not matched to a gene: 3. A note on this clone: As yet, its antigen is unknown.

The study, taken as a whole, reports: In vitro confirmation showed three CMV-associated chains to be CMV antigen specific. The study reported that TCR beta sequences accurately predicted HLA-A and HLA-B alleles in most subjects.

The chain carries TRBV4-1 and TRBJ1-1; TRBD1 matches 9 bases. The specimen sequenced was PBMCs. The receptor comes from a woman younger than 30 in good health and CMV-seropositive. DNA for the CDR3: TGCGCCAGCAGTCAGACAGGGGGTGAAGCTTTCTTT. It yields the protein CASSQTGGEAFF.